This TCR beta chain was sequenced during a study of blood T cells in healthy people across ages. This clonotype has more than one count but fewer than ten. Per germline, CDR1 SNHLY and CDR2 FYNNEI. The CDR3 contains 14 residues. The authors ran a second PCR of about 6 to 11 cycles using a sample-barcoded 5' primer and a J-beta primer mix. TCRdb reprocessed the 5' RACE reads with MiXCR, giving one entry per CDR3 protein. The sample has hundreds of thousands of distinct CDR3 sequences; around 48% are singletons. The chain employs TRBV2 and TRBJ2-5, with TRBD1 as a possible D gene (5 bases). The end of the DNA fits TRBJ2-7 better, so the J call may be wrong. Sequenced: blood. The receptor was derived from a man aged 25 to 45 in good health. The CDR3 DNA reads as TGTGCCAGCAGTGAAGGGGGCAGAACAAACGAGCAGTACTTC. Residues: CASSEGGRTNEQYF.